This T cell receptor beta chain originates from a study of blood T cell repertoires in COVID-19 (dated by TCRdb to 2020 to 2022). Concerning the study at large: Samples covering the acute and convalescent phases of COVID-19 were provided by collaborators in the United States, Italy and Spain. A freely available public database, intended as a resource for researchers studying the immune response to SARS-CoV-2, is where the repertoires were released. Where HLA class I and class II types were available, the types were taken from metadata supplied by the sample provider, not from assay-based typing. A de-identified subject ID, COVID-19 status, age in years and sex were almost always included in the sample metadata. The dataset comprised deeply sampled blood TCRbeta repertoires from subjects exposed to, actively infected with, or recovered from COVID-19. The prospective study material was composed of cDNA or gDNA derived from T cells, B-cell-depleted T cells, or PBMCs. Samples were obtained from the ongoing ImmuneRACE study (first 160 participants) and from approximately 1,200 subjects provided by 6 global collaborators. What the study reported, not specific to this receptor: Clinical and demographic metadata were provided uncurated, with the amount varying by source and participant.

CDR1 and CDR2 are read off the germline V gene (reference sequence) as SSHAT and FNYEAQ. V ends up 2 bases short and J 4 bases short, with an unmatched junction base count of 7. Measured from the cysteine to the phenylalanine, the CDR3 is 17 residues long. Only the CDR3 region is kept as DNA, spanning 51 bases read in frame from base 1. Of note for this clone: Its target antigen remains unknown. The sample holds no much larger clone one base away, and base qualities are not on file.

The immunoSEQ Assay, a bias-controlled multiplex PCR, was used to amplify TCRbeta CDR3 regions from genomic DNA. For the original study's pipeline: Nucleated cell counts per sample were estimated from amplification of reference gene primers within the assay. To quantify the absolute abundance of each unique TCRbeta CDR3 rearrangement, sequence reads were collapsed and filtered. Productive Simpson clonality was computed per sample as the square root of Simpson's diversity index over productive rearrangements. TCRdb retrieved this table from immuneACCESS and kept in-frame rearrangements only. Not all clones are present; in checked studies, unresolved V genes account for under half, and no reason is known for the remainder. That table is the source of V, J and clone size, and D and trimming were worked out from the DNA. Counted in this sample were 200,000 to 250,000 clones; over 80% of them appeared once. The ten top clones hold 0.95% to 1.5% of the sample.

At one collaborating source in Seattle, patients were enrolled during active infection and were followed longitudinally through the course of disease. Each collaborating institution followed its own protocols to collect whole blood in K2EDTA tubes. For TCRbeta analysis, collaborators shipped samples as frozen whole blood, isolated PBMCs, or DNA extracted from either of those sample types. In this chain, TRBV7-7 is recombined with TRBJ2-2; TRBD2 matches 10 bases in the middle. The specimen sequenced was peripheral blood. The sequence was collected from a woman between 25 and 40 years old with COVID-19, enrolled during active disease. The CDR3 amino acid sequence is: CASSLRSAGGPTGELFF. The DNA is as follows: TGTGCCAGCAGCTTAAGGTCAGCGGGAGGGCCCACCGGGGAGCTGTTTTTT.